Shown below are 27 T cell receptor beta chains from a single sample sequenced in a study of T cells in Graves' hyperthyroidism and ophthalmopathy. There were TCR beta CDR3 regions amplified from RNA transcripts. The study used the HTBI primer set for a first-round RT-PCR of the TCR CDR3. TCRdb re-called the multiplex PCR reads through MiXCR, storing one row per CDR3 protein. The sample holds under 350,000 distinct CDR3 sequences, about 20% seen once. Sequencing was performed on blood. Receptors were obtained from a woman in her forties or fifties with Graves' hyperthyroidism.

In the case of this clonotype: One junction end does not reproduce the germline sequence, and a read error may be involved. This sequence joins TRBV20-1 and TRBJ2-1; D perhaps matches TRBD2 (5 bases). CDR3 size: 12 residues. CDR1 DFQATT and CDR2 SNEGSKA come from the germline V gene (reference sequence). The CDR3 reads CSASGVYNEQLF. The CDR3 DNA is TGCAGTGCTAGCGGGGTCTACAATGAGCAGCTCTTC.

This clonotype was detected only a few times. CDR3 in amino acids: CASSSLGLAGGQGDTQYF. In DNA form, the CDR3 reads TGTGCCAGCAGTTCCCTGGGACTAGCGGGGGGGCAGGGAGATACGCAGTATTTT. J is TRBJ2-3 and V is TRBV12-3 or TRBV12-4, with 16 bases matching TRBD2. The CDR3 sequence is 18 residues long. V shed 4 bases, J shed 5 bases, and the junction held 9 bases outside the gene matches.

This clonotype occurred many times. The rearrangement links TRBV2 to TRBJ2-7; a weak D match, TRBD1 (5 bases). The germline CDR1 and CDR2 sequences are SNHLY and FYNNEI. V was clipped by 7 bases and J by 2 bases, with 15 bases between them. The CDR3 has 14 amino acids. The DNA for the CDR3 is TGTGCCAGCATCGGGCAGGGTCTCCCCTACGAGCAGTACGTC. This codes for CASIGQGLPYEQYV.

A few counts support this clonotype. The rearrangement links TRBV20-1 to TRBJ1-1; TRBD1 matches at 8 bases. The V segment lost 4 bases and the J segment 7 bases; nucleotides outside the gene matches: 11. This CDR3 has 14 amino acids. Germline V gene lookup returns CDR1 DFQATT and CDR2 SNEGSKA (reference sequence). The CDR3 sequence: CSAKQGGIVGEAFF. The CDR3 DNA reads as TGCAGTGCTAAACAGGGGGGAATCGTGGGTGAAGCTTTCTTT.

The CDR3 region is CSGLLGTGGAFEQYF. The CDR3 region has the DNA TGCAGTGGACTTCTAGGGACAGGGGGCGCATTCGAGCAGTACTTC. The rearrangement uses TRBV20-1 and TRBJ2-7; 12 bases fit TRBD1. CDR1 and CDR2 (germline): DFQATT, SNEGSKA (reference sequence). The CDR3 covers 15 residues. V dropped 7 bases and J dropped 6; count of bases not matched to a gene: 13.

This clonotype occurred a few times. V gene TRBV19 combines with J gene TRBJ1-5, with 7 bases fitting TRBD1. Germline CDR1 LNHDA, CDR2 SQIVND (reference sequence). The V and J ends lost 7 bases and 5 bases, in that order; junction bases with no gene match: 8. The CDR3 contains 14 residues. The CDR3 here is CASKTGRGDQPQHF. CDR3 bases: TGTGCCAGTAAGACAGGGAGAGGCGATCAGCCCCAGCATTTT.

This clonotype was seen a handful of times. This chain joins TRBV7-3 and TRBJ2-2, with 11 positions matching TRBD2. The length of the CDR3 is 16 residues. The ends lost 1 base at V and 7 bases at J; junction bases unmatched: 5. Looked up from germline, CDR1 is SGHTA and CDR2 is FQGTGA. The CDR3 sequence is CASSLSSGGAIGELFF. The CDR3 coding sequence is TGTGCCAGCAGCTTAAGTAGCGGGGGGGCCATCGGGGAGCTGTTTTTT.

This clonotype appeared many times. The chain links TRBV2 to TRBJ1-6, with a possible D match to TRBD1 (6 bases). There are 16 residues in the CDR3. Germline CDR1 is SNHLY and CDR2 is FYNNEI. V lost 2 bases, J lost 11 bases, and 19 bases lay in between. CDR3 nucleotides: TGTGCCAGCAGTGAATTGTCGGCAGGGGCCCTTGCACCCCTCCACTTT. Translated, it gives CASSELSAGALAPLHF.

Worth noting for this clonotype: A read error may produce the germline difference seen at one junction end. The chain links TRBV10-1 to TRBJ2-2; TRBD2 agrees at 14 bases. The CDR3 runs to 17 residues. Germline CDR1 and CDR2: WNHNN and SYGVQD (reference sequence). CDR3 bases: TGCGCCAGCAGTGACTCAGGACTAGCGGGGGGCCCCCTGGATCTGGTTTTT. The encoded protein is CASSDSGLAGGPLDLVF.

This clonotype was recorded many times. The chain joins TRBV3-1 to TRBJ2-7; D is unclear. The CDR3 extends over 13 amino acids. Trimming cost V 1 base and J 2 bases, with 6 bases left between them. The germline V gene has CDR1 LGHDT and CDR2 YNNKEL (reference sequence). The CDR3, as DNA: TGTGCCAGCAGCCAAGCCCCGGCCTACGAGCAGTACTTC. It specifies CASSQAPAYEQYF.

The chain uses TRBV27 and TRBJ2-1; 8 bases agree with TRBD2. The V segment lost 8 bases and the J segment 0 bases; nucleotides outside the gene matches: 3. This CDR3 spans 14 amino acids. Germline V gene data show CDR1 as MNHEY and CDR2 as SMNVEV (reference sequence). The CDR3 loop is CASGAGVSYNEQFF. CDR3 coding DNA: TGTGCCAGCGGAGCGGGGGTCTCCTACAATGAGCAGTTCTTC.

In this sample, this clonotype turned up many times. The gene calls are TRBV30 and TRBJ2-6; unclear D gene. Germline values: CDR1 GTSNPN, CDR2 SVGIG (reference sequence). Trimming pared 2 bases from V and 1 base from J, leaving 6 bases between. This CDR3 is 14 amino acids long. CDR3 nucleotides: TGTGCCTGGAGTAGAGGATCTGGGGCCAACGTCCTGACTTTC. Protein: CAWSRGSGANVLTF.

The CDR3 DNA reads as TGTGCCAGCAGAGCTTACTTCGGGGGGGGCACAGATACGCAGTATTTT. Its translation: CASRAYFGGGTDTQYF. The chain is built from TRBV6-1 and TRBJ2-3, with TRBD2 matching over 8 bases. CDR1 is MNHNS and CDR2 is SASEGT in the germline V gene. Trimming removed 6 bases from V and 1 base from J; junction bases left unmatched: 9. This CDR3 spans 16 amino acids.

This clonotype turned up a few times. The rearrangement links TRBV27 to TRBJ2-1; 9 positions agree with TRBD1. The CDR3 extends over 19 amino acids. V shed 6 bases and J 4 bases; nucleotides not matched to a gene: 19. From germline, CDR1 is MNHEY and CDR2 SMNVEV (reference sequence). Written as DNA, the CDR3 is TGTGCCAGCAGAGAGGCGGCCCGGGACAGGGTATCTTCTTACAATGAGCAGTTCTTC. Translation gives CASREAARDRVSSYNEQFF.

This clonotype was counted many times. This chain joins TRBV27 and TRBJ2-3; 10 positions agree with TRBD2. This CDR3 region has 16 residues. Germline CDR1 MNHEY, CDR2 SMNVEV (reference sequence). Trimming removed 5 bases from V and 6 bases from J; junction bases left unmatched: 11. CDR3: CASSPPAGTSEDTQYF. CDR3 DNA sequence: TGTGCCAGCAGTCCGCCCGCCGGGACTAGCGAGGATACGCAGTATTTT.

This clonotype was seen once. The chain joins TRBV7-2 to TRBJ2-4, with 10 bases that match TRBD2. V trimming: 1 base; J trimming: 8 bases; junction bases outside the gene matches: 20. Germline CDR1 SGHTA, CDR2 FQGNSA. This CDR3 contains 20 residues. The CDR3 protein is CASSLGGSGGAEGNGYIQYF. In DNA, the CDR3 is TGTGCCAGCAGCTTAGGGGGGAGCGGGGGGGCGGAGGGGAATGGGTACATTCAGTACTTC.

The genes are TRBV6-2 or TRBV6-3 and TRBJ2-1; tentatively, D is TRBD1 (5 bases). In germline, CDR1 is MNHEY, CDR2 SVGEGT. V was clipped by 5 bases and J by 6 bases, with 14 bases between them. The CDR3 is 14 amino acids. In DNA, the CDR3 is TGTGCCAGCAGTGTACCCAGGGATCCCAATGAGCAGTTCTTC. Protein product: CASSVPRDPNEQFF.

The rearrangement links TRBV30 to TRBJ2-3, with TRBD2 matching over 7 bases. Germline V lookup: CDR1 GTSNPN, CDR2 SVGIG (reference sequence). The CDR3 loop spans 16 amino acids. Unmatched junction bases numbered 9, after V lost 3 bases and J lost 0 bases. CDR3 sequence reads: CAWRWGGVGSTDTQYF. The CDR3 region has the DNA TGTGCCTGGAGGTGGGGGGGAGTAGGAAGCACAGATACGCAGTATTTT.

The sample holds many counts of this clonotype. The chain couples TRBV27 to TRBJ1-5; perhaps TRBD1 as D (5 bases). The V gene lost 4 bases and the J gene lost 6 bases, with 13 bases spanning the gap. The length of the CDR3 is 14 residues. Germline V gene data show CDR1 as MNHEY and CDR2 as SMNVEV (reference sequence). DNA for the CDR3: TGTGCCAGCAGTTCGCGGCAGGGAAGTCAGCCCCAGCATTTT. Protein sequence: CASSSRQGSQPQHF.

The chain joins TRBV7-2 to TRBJ2-5; D remains unclear. The CDR3 is 13 residues long. The V end lost 2 bases, the J end lost 8 bases, and 12 bases lay between the germline ends. Looked up from germline, CDR1 is SGHTA and CDR2 is FQGNSA. The CDR3, as DNA: TGTGCCAGCAGCTTACTCGTCTCCGGAACCCAGTACTTC. Its translation: CASSLLVSGTQYF.

In its sample, this clonotype was seen many times. This chain links TRBV11-2 with TRBJ1-1, with D uncertain. The CDR3 spans 13 residues. V was trimmed by 1 base and J by 8 bases, leaving 11 bases between them. CDR1 SGHAT and CDR2 FQNNGV come from the germline V gene. DNA of the CDR3: TGTGCCAGCAGCTTAGTGTTTGGGCAGGAAGCTTTCTTT. Translating it yields CASSLVFGQEAFF. Filled out from reference TRBV11-2 and TRBJ1-1, the complete variable domain reads EAGVAQSPRYKIIEKRQSVAFWCNPISGHATLYWYQQILGQGPKLLIQFQNNGVVDDSQLPKDRFSAERLKGVDSTLKIQPAKLEDSAVYLCASSLVFGQEAFFGQGTRLTVV.

This clonotype was seen more than once but under ten times. The chain carries TRBV27 and TRBJ2-2; D is possibly TRBD1 (6 bases). V gave up 8 bases and J gave up 1 base, with 11 bases separating them. This CDR3 has 14 amino acids. The germline V gene has CDR1 MNHEY and CDR2 SMNVEV (reference sequence). Here the CDR3 DNA reads TGTGCCAGCGGCCAGGGGCTGAACACCGGGGAGCTGTTTTTT. It encodes CASGQGLNTGELFF.

This clonotype has only a few counts. The chain recombines TRBV27 with TRBJ1-2, with 8 bases lining up with TRBD1. The CDR3 extends over 14 amino acids. With 4 bases clipped from V and 8 bases from J, the junction kept 9 bases outside the gene matches. In germline, CDR1 is MNHEY, CDR2 SMNVEV (reference sequence). The CDR3 protein is CASSSGQEMRGYTF. CDR3 in DNA: TGTGCCAGCAGTTCGGGACAGGAGATGCGAGGCTACACCTTC.

This sequence joins TRBV28 and TRBJ2-5, with D possibly TRBD1 on 6 matching bases. The CDR3 spans 15 residues. V lost 2 bases and J lost 4, with 14 bases in between. Germline V gene lookup returns CDR1 MDHEN and CDR2 SYDVKM. CDR3 in amino acids: CASSLLGSRGETQYF. The CDR3 coding sequence is TGTGCCAGCAGTTTACTGGGTAGCAGGGGAGAGACCCAGTACTTC. Filled out from reference TRBV28 and TRBJ2-5, the complete variable domain reads DVKVTQSSRYLVKRTGEKVFLECVQDMDHENMFWYRQDPGLGLRLIYFSYDVKMKEKGDIPEGYSVSREKKERFSLILESASTNQTSMYLCASSLLGSRGETQYFGPGTRLLVL.

The chain employs TRBV6-1 and TRBJ2-2; the match to TRBD1 covers 7 bases. V lost 11 bases and J lost 2; bases outside the gene matches: 14. The CDR3 is 16 residues long. Looked up from germline, CDR1 is MNHNS and CDR2 is SASEGT. The CDR3, as DNA: TGTGCCGGCTCGGCAGGGGGAGAGGTAAACACCGGGGAGCTGTTTTTT. It encodes CAGSAGGEVNTGELFF.

This clonotype turned up a few times. The V call is TRBV5-1, the J call TRBJ2-6; maybe TRBD1 (5 bases). Germline-derived CDR1 and CDR2 are SGHRS and YFSETQ. Trimming cost V 0 bases and J 9 bases, with 7 bases left between them. This CDR3 spans 13 amino acids. CDR3 loop: CASSLDQGNVLTF. DNA of the CDR3: TGCGCCAGCAGCTTGGATCAGGGCAACGTCCTGACTTTC.

This clonotype was found many times. This sequence joins TRBV7-6 and TRBJ2-1; 13 bases map to TRBD2. V dropped 3 bases and J dropped 5; count of bases not matched to a gene: 1. CDR1 is SGHVS and CDR2 is FNYEAQ in the germline V gene. CDR3 length: 15 amino acids. The CDR3 sequence: CASSFGTSGNNEQFF. In nucleotides, the CDR3 is TGTGCCAGCAGCTTCGGGACTAGCGGGAACAATGAGCAGTTCTTC.